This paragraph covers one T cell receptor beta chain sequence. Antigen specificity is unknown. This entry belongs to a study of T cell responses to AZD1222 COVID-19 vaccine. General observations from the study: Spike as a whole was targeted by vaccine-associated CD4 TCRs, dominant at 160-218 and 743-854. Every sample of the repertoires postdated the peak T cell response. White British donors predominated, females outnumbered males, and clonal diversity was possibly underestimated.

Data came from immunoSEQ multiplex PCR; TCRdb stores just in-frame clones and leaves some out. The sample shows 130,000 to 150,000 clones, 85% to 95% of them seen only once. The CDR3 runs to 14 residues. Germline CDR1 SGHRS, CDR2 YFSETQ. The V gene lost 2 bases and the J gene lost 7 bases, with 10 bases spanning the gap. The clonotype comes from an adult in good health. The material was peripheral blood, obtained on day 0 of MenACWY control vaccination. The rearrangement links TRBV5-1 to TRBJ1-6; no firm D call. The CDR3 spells CASSFEGGNSPLHF. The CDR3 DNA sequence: TGCGCCAGCAGCTTCGAGGGTGGCAATTCACCCCTCCACTTT.